Presented here are 17 T cell receptor beta chains from one specimen sequenced in a study of blood T cell repertoires in COVID-19. TCRdb's table, derived via immunoSEQ multiplex PCR, lists solely in-frame clones and lacks some. Among about 220,000 clones listed, under 90% were seen once. The sample comprised PBMCs or T cells enriched from blood (not recorded which). Receptors originate from a woman aged 60-75 years who had recovered from COVID-19.

The CDR3: CSVRRGGDTEAFF. The DNA of the CDR3 is TGCAGCGTCCGAAGGGGGGGGGACACTGAAGCTTTCTTT. The rearrangement links TRBV29-1 to TRBJ1-1, with D perhaps TRBD1 (6 bases). V was cut by 6 bases and J by 3 bases, with 14 bases left in between. The CDR3 is 13 amino acids. Germline lookup yields CDR1 SQVTM and CDR2 ANQGSEA.

The chain links TRBV10-3 to TRBJ1-4; D unresolved. With 4 bases removed from V and 6 bases from J, the gap between germline ends came to 18 bases. Germline V gene sequence: CDR1 ENHRY, CDR2 SYGVKD. The CDR3 loop spans 16 amino acids. The CDR3 nucleotides read TGTGCCATCAGTGGTTCCCGGACGGGAACGGATGAAAAACTGTTTTTT. It is translated as CAISGSRTGTDEKLFF.

The chain has TRBV5-8 and TRBJ1-1; perhaps TRBD1 as D (6 bases). The CDR3 sequence is 14 residues long. The V end lost 1 base, the J end lost 4 bases, and 11 bases lay between the germline ends. CDR1 SGHTS and CDR2 YDEGEE come from the germline V gene. CDR3 loop: CASSLRQVPTEAFF. The DNA for the CDR3 is TGTGCCAGCAGCTTGAGACAGGTGCCCACTGAAGCTTTCTTT.

This clone was seen a few times. The V call is TRBV19, the J call TRBJ2-2, with 9 bases aligning to TRBD2. There are 17 residues in the CDR3. Germline CDR1 LNHDA, CDR2 SQIVND (reference sequence). V was clipped by 2 bases and J by 4 bases; unmatched bases: 8. CDR3: CASSIQAGGPATGELFF. CDR3 in DNA: TGTGCCAGTAGTATACAGGCGGGAGGGCCGGCCACCGGGGAGCTGTTTTTT.

The chain links TRBV12-3 or TRBV12-4 to TRBJ2-7; tentative D call: TRBD2 (6 bases). V was clipped by 6 bases and J by 6 bases, with 12 bases between them. This CDR3 contains 12 residues. Here the CDR3 reads CASSRQGLEQYF. DNA of the CDR3: TGTGCCAGCAGCCGTCAGGGACTCGAGCAGTACTTC.

The genes are TRBV5-6 and TRBJ1-2, with a tentative D call TRBD1 (6 bases). CDR3 length equals 13 residues. Trimming stripped 2 bases from V and 4 bases from J, with 9 bases between. Germline-derived CDR1 and CDR2 are SGHDT and YYEEEE. CDR3 residues: CASSLTGSYGYTF. DNA of the CDR3: TGTGCCAGCAGCTTAACAGGGTCCTATGGCTACACCTTC.

This clone was recorded a few times. This chain connects TRBV5-4 to TRBJ1-2, with 9 bases identical to TRBD1. V lost 2 bases, J lost 0 bases, and 2 bases stayed unmatched. Germline V gives CDR1 SGHNT, CDR2 YYREEE (reference sequence). The CDR3 runs 15 residues. CDR3 DNA: TGTGCCAGCAGCTTTGGACAGGGGTCTAACTATGGCTACACCTTC. Translated, it gives CASSFGQGSNYGYTF.

The chain uses TRBV4-1 and TRBJ2-1; D perhaps matches TRBD1 (6 bases). The V end lost 1 base, the J end lost 10 bases, and 14 bases lay between the germline ends. The CDR3 length is 14 residues. In germline, CDR1 is MGHRA, CDR2 YSYEKL. The CDR3 here is CASSQVRGNWEQFF. The CDR3 nucleotides read TGCGCCAGCAGCCAAGTCAGGGGAAATTGGGAGCAGTTCTTC.

Only one count was recorded for this clone. This chain uses TRBV7-3 with TRBJ2-3; D is possibly TRBD2 (7 bases). Germline V lookup: CDR1 SGHTA, CDR2 FQGTGA. V lost 1 base and J lost 6, with 17 bases in between. The CDR3 is 16 amino acids. The CDR3 nucleotides are TGTGCCAGCAGCTTAATTTCAGTCGGGGGGCATGATACGCAGTATTTT. It specifies CASSLISVGGHDTQYF.

The chain is built from TRBV7-8 and TRBJ2-2; the match to TRBD2 covers 12 bases. The CDR3 sequence is 16 residues long. With V trimmed by 1 base and J by 6 bases, 3 bases remained unmatched. Germline assignment: CDR1 SGHVS and CDR2 FQNEAQ. The CDR3 reads CASSLGASGGAGELFF. The CDR3 DNA reads TGTGCCAGCAGCTTAGGTGCTAGCGGGGGGGCCGGGGAGCTGTTTTTT.

A word on this clone: Other nucleotide sequences in the sample specify the same CDR3. The chain carries TRBV19 and TRBJ2-1, with TRBD2 identical over 9 bases. Losses at the gene ends were 8 bases for V and 7 bases for J; bases not matched to a gene: 18. This CDR3 spans 17 amino acids. In germline, CDR1 is LNHDA, CDR2 SQIVND (reference sequence). CDR3 DNA sequence: TGTGCCAGTCGGGGGGCCTTTGCGGGAGGGCTGGGGAATGAGCAGTTCTTC. This encodes CASRGAFAGGLGNEQFF.

The V gene is TRBV5-6, the J gene TRBJ2-3; D might be TRBD1 (6 bases). Deletions cut 2 bases from V and 0 bases from J, with 10 bases between. Germline V gives CDR1 SGHDT, CDR2 YYEEEE. The CDR3 is 15 amino acids. CDR3 DNA sequence: TGTGCCAGCAGCTTACGACAGGCTAGCACAGATACGCAGTATTTT. This gives the protein CASSLRQASTDTQYF.

This clone was counted once. The chain uses TRBV5-1 and TRBJ2-7; possibly TRBD2 for D (5 bases). The germline V and J ends were trimmed by 0 bases and 6 bases, with 13 bases remaining between them. CDR1 is SGHRS, CDR2 YFSETQ, per germline. The CDR3 totals 14 residues. The CDR3: CASSLDGVGGEQYF. For the CDR3, the DNA is TGCGCCAGCAGCTTGGACGGGGTAGGAGGCGAGCAGTACTTC.

J is TRBJ1-3 and V is TRBV15, with D maybe TRBD1 (6 bases). With 3 bases removed from V and 8 bases from J, the gap between germline ends came to 20 bases. Germline CDR1 reads LNHNV; CDR2 reads YYDKDF (reference sequence). CDR3 length equals 16 residues. The CDR3, as DNA: TGTGCCACCAGCAGGAGGCGACAACAGGGCCGAGACACCATATATTTT. Residues: CATSRRRQQGRDTIYF.

The chain employs TRBV3-1 (or the pseudogene TRBV3-2) and TRBJ2-2; a weak D match, TRBD2 (6 bases). The CDR3 runs to 14 residues. The germline V gene has CDR1 LGHDT and CDR2 YNNKEL (reference sequence). V was trimmed by 0 bases and J by 16 bases, leaving 18 bases between them. The CDR3 spells CASSQELVGGVRFF. As DNA, the CDR3 is TGTGCCAGCAGCCAAGAACTAGTCGGGGGTGTCAGGTTTTTT.

The V call is TRBV6-2 or TRBV6-3, the J call TRBJ2-3, with 8 bases that match TRBD2. The CDR3 runs to 15 residues. CDR1 is MNHEY, CDR2 SVGEGT, per germline. Unmatched junction bases numbered 5, after V lost 5 bases and J lost 1 base. The CDR3 DNA follows: TGTGCCAGCAGTCCCGCGGGGGGTCGCACAGATACGCAGTATTTT. Residues: CASSPAGGRTDTQYF.

This chain uses TRBV7-6 with TRBJ1-5; a weak D match, TRBD1 (5 bases). The CDR3 is 15 amino acids. V was pared by 0 bases and J by 4 bases, with 10 bases between. The germline CDR1 and CDR2 sequences are SGHVS and FNYEAQ. CDR3 sequence: CASSLARGPNQPQHF. CDR3 bases: TGTGCCAGCAGCTTAGCGCGGGGCCCGAATCAGCCCCAGCATTTT.